Listed here are 27 T cell receptor beta chains from one sample, sequenced in a study of cytomegalovirus exposure and HLA in healthy donors. The study ran its PCR with 60 Vbeta and 13 Jbeta primers. Data came from immunoSEQ multiplex PCR; TCRdb stores just in-frame clones and leaves some out. The table has more than 150,000 clones, roughly 74% seen once. Sequenced sample: PBMCs. The receptors were sampled from a woman in her forties in good health and CMV-seropositive.

CDR3 region: CASRQRTGSYGYTF. DNA of the CDR3: TGTGCCAGCAGACAGAGAACAGGGTCCTATGGCTACACCTTC. The V gene is TRBV6-6, the J gene TRBJ1-2; TRBD1 might be the D (6 bases). Between the trimmed V and J ends, which lost 6 bases and 4 bases, there was a span of 15 bases. The CDR3 covers 14 residues. Germline V CDR1 and CDR2: MNHNY, SVGAGI (reference sequence).

This clone was recorded once. The chain joins TRBV28 to TRBJ2-5, with 10 bases lining up with TRBD2. There are 17 residues in the CDR3. Germline V gene data show CDR1 as MDHEN and CDR2 as SYDVKM. V lost 8 bases and J lost 1; bases outside the gene matches: 13. The CDR3 region is CASPPPTWTSGQETQYF. The CDR3 DNA reads TGTGCCAGCCCCCCCCCGACATGGACTAGCGGCCAAGAGACCCAGTACTTC.

This chain joins TRBV7-9 and TRBJ2-7; maybe TRBD2 (6 bases). The CDR3 covers 12 residues. CDR1 is SEHNR and CDR2 is FQNEAQ in the germline V gene (reference sequence). V lost 5 bases and J lost 2, with 7 bases in between. The CDR3 bases are TGTGCCAGCAGCACTAGCACCTACGAGCAGTACTTC. Translated: CASSTSTYEQYF.

This rearrangement joins TRBV19 to TRBJ2-5; D is perhaps TRBD1 (6 bases). Trimming removed 5 bases from V and 5 bases from J, with 15 bases in between. Germline V gene lookup returns CDR1 LNHDA and CDR2 SQIVND (reference sequence). This CDR3 spans 14 amino acids. In nucleotides, the CDR3 is TGTGCCAGTAGTCGTGGGGGCAGGTGGGAGACCCAGTACTTC. Translated: CASSRGGRWETQYF.

This clone was seen only a few times. This chain links TRBV7-9 with TRBJ2-2; a weak D match, TRBD2 (5 bases). The CDR3 has 15 amino acids. The V gene's germline CDR1 is SEHNR and CDR2 FQNEAQ (reference sequence). Trimming took off 6 bases at V and 5 bases at J, with 16 bases between the two ends. CDR3 coding DNA: TGTGCCAGCAGTCAAAGTCTCCGCGGGACCGGGGAGCTGTTTTTT. Amino acids: CASSQSLRGTGELFF.

The chain uses TRBV6-1 and TRBJ2-7; D is unresolved. CDR1 MNHNS and CDR2 SASEGT come from the germline V gene. V was pared by 7 bases and J by 2 bases, with 18 bases between. The CDR3 is made up of 15 amino acids. CDR3 residues: CASTLSRVLAYEQYF. CDR3 bases: TGTGCCAGCACCCTATCCCGGGTGCTGGCCTACGAGCAGTACTTC.

The V and J genes are TRBV9 and TRBJ2-1; D is perhaps TRBD2 (7 bases). Trimming left V 3 bases short and J 3 bases short, with 16 bases between. The CDR3 has 16 amino acids. Per the germline V gene, CDR1 is SGDLS and CDR2 is YYNGEE. This CDR3 is CASSGRTGGFYNEQFF. In DNA form, the CDR3 reads TGTGCCAGCAGCGGCCGGACGGGGGGCTTCTACAATGAGCAGTTCTTC.

This clone has only a few counts. The chain combines TRBV11-3 with TRBJ2-1, with 15 bases matching TRBD2. This CDR3 is 18 amino acids long. Germline V lookup: CDR1 SGHNT, CDR2 YENEEA. V lost 2 bases and J lost 8; bases outside the gene matches: 10. The DNA for the CDR3 is TGTGCCAGCAGCTTAAATTTGGGACTAGCGGGAGGTGTATATGAGCAGTTCTTC. Amino acid sequence: CASSLNLGLAGGVYEQFF.

This rearrangement joins TRBV29-1 to TRBJ2-3; D ambiguous. This CDR3 has 12 amino acids. V dropped 4 bases and J dropped 2 bases, with 7 bases sitting between them. CDR1 SQVTM and CDR2 ANQGSEA come from the germline V gene. The CDR3 bases are TGCAGCGTTGGGGCAAACACAGATACGCAGTATTTT. This codes for CSVGANTDTQYF.

The DNA of the CDR3 is TGTGCCAGCAGCTGGGGACTAGCGGGAGAGGGGTACGAGCAGTACTTC. Residues: CASSWGLAGEGYEQYF. V usage is TRBV21-1 and J usage is TRBJ2-7; whether TRBD2, the table's D call, matches the DNA was not checked. TRBV21-1 is flagged as a pseudogene. This CDR3 spans 16 amino acids.

V gene TRBV5-6 combines with J gene TRBJ1-6; 8 nucleotides line up with TRBD1. Germline values: CDR1 SGHDT, CDR2 YYEEEE. The CDR3 covers 14 residues. Germline trimming cut 4 bases from V and 6 bases from J; bases unmatched to any gene: 3. The CDR3 DNA reads as TGTGCCAGCAGCCCAGGACAGGGTAATTCACCCCTCCACTTT. Translating it yields CASSPGQGNSPLHF. The variable domain in full, with the rest retrieved from reference TRBV5-6 and TRBJ1-6, is DAGVTQSPTHLIKTRGQQVTLRCSPKSGHDTVSWYQQALGQGPQFIFQYYEEEERQRGNFPDRFSGHQFPNYSSELNVNALLLGDSALYLCASSPGQGNSPLHFGNGTRLTVT.

This clone was counted once. The chain is built from TRBV19 and TRBJ2-3; 10 bases match TRBD2. The CDR3 is 13 amino acids. Germline trimming cut 4 bases from V and 14 bases from J; bases unmatched to any gene: 9. Germline CDR1 LNHDA, CDR2 SQIVND (reference sequence). In DNA form, the CDR3 reads TGTGCCAGTAGTACCCAAGGGACTAGCGCGGGGTATTTT. Translating it yields CASSTQGTSAGYF.

This chain connects TRBV9 to TRBJ2-2, with 11 positions matching TRBD2. Unmatched junction bases numbered 8, after V lost 3 bases and J lost 4 bases. The CDR3 covers 17 residues. Germline V gene sequence: CDR1 SGDLS, CDR2 YYNGEE. CDR3 sequence: CASSGSGRAGPTGELFF. CDR3 coding DNA: TGTGCCAGCAGCGGTAGCGGGAGGGCCGGTCCCACCGGGGAGCTGTTTTTT.

The chain links TRBV7-8 to TRBJ2-5; the match to TRBD2 covers 7 bases. The tail of the sequence fits TRBJ2-7 better, so the J call may be wrong. Germline V gene sequence: CDR1 SGHVS, CDR2 FQNEAQ. This CDR3 is built from 15 residues. CDR3 DNA: TGTGCCAGCAGCTCACCAAGCGGGACCCACTACGAGCAGTACTTC. This sequence encodes CASSSPSGTHYEQYF.

The chain has TRBV27 and TRBJ2-5; perhaps TRBD2 as D (5 bases). The CDR3 has 13 amino acids. The V end was cut by 3 bases, the J end by 5 bases, with 10 bases between. Germline V gene data show CDR1 as MNHEY and CDR2 as SMNVEV (reference sequence). The CDR3 region has the DNA TGTGCCAGCAGTTTCGGGGTCTGGGAGACCCAGTACTTC. Its protein product is CASSFGVWETQYF.

The gene calls are TRBV2 and TRBJ1-1, with a possible D match to TRBD1 (5 bases). Trimming took 10 bases from V and 5 from J, leaving 14 bases between them. Germline loops: CDR1 SNHLY, CDR2 FYNNEI. The CDR3 is 12 amino acids. The CDR3 sequence: CAIGGGKTEAFF. DNA for the CDR3: TGTGCCATCGGGGGAGGGAAGACTGAAGCTTTCTTT.

The chain recombines TRBV5-4 with TRBJ2-3; possible D gene TRBD1, 5 bases. The CDR3 is 18 amino acids. V was trimmed by 4 bases and J by 0 bases, leaving 21 bases between them. Looked up from germline, CDR1 is SGHNT and CDR2 is YYREEE (reference sequence). The CDR3 nucleotides read TGTGCCAGCAGCCCCCCGCCCGGGCAGGGCCCTAGCACAGATACGCAGTATTTT. This codes for CASSPPPGQGPSTDTQYF.

As concerns this clone: Different DNA sequences within this sample yield the same CDR3. V is TRBV29-1 and J is TRBJ1-1; tentative D call: TRBD1 (5 bases). Trimming cost V 4 bases and J 6 bases, with 12 bases left between them. CDR1 SQVTM and CDR2 ANQGSEA come from the germline V gene. There are 12 residues in the CDR3. The CDR3 reads CSVGGRGSEAFF. Written as DNA, the CDR3 is TGCAGCGTTGGGGGGAGGGGCTCTGAAGCTTTCTTT.

The chain uses TRBV11-2 and TRBJ2-2; TRBD2 matches at 9 bases. The trim removed 4 bases at V and 5 bases at J, leaving 8 bases unmatched. Germline CDR1 SGHAT, CDR2 FQNNGV. The CDR3 runs to 16 residues. CDR3 coding DNA: TGTGCCAGCAGCTCCACCGCGGGAGGGGTAACCGGGGAGCTGTTTTTT. Amino acid sequence: CASSSTAGGVTGELFF. Together with reference TRBV11-2 and TRBJ2-2, the CDR3 gives the full variable domain: EAGVAQSPRYKIIEKRQSVAFWCNPISGHATLYWYQQILGQGPKLLIQFQNNGVVDDSQLPKDRFSAERLKGVDSTLKIQPAKLEDSAVYLCASSSTAGGVTGELFFGEGSRLTVL.

The rearrangement links TRBV9 to TRBJ2-1; D unclear. Germline V gene data show CDR1 as SGDLS and CDR2 as YYNGEE. The CDR3 is made up of 16 amino acids. V lost 3 bases to trimming and J lost 0 bases, with 13 bases between them. CDR3 bases: TGTGCCAGCAGCGGGGCCCTTCCAAGCTCCTACAATGAGCAGTTCTTC. Translation: CASSGALPSSYNEQFF.

This chain joins TRBV18 and TRBJ2-7; D ambiguous. The CDR3 spans 13 residues. V shed 3 bases and J shed 5 bases, with 11 bases lying between them. From germline, CDR1 is KGHSH and CDR2 LQKENI. CDR3 sequence: CASSPNGLHEQYF. In nucleotides, the CDR3 is TGTGCCAGCTCACCTAATGGGCTCCACGAGCAGTACTTC.

This clone was detected a few times. CDR3 nucleotide sequence: TGTGCCAGCAGTGAAGATGACGGGACAGGGGGTTACGAGCAGTACTTC. It is translated as CASSEDDGTGGYEQYF. The rearrangement uses TRBV6-1 and TRBJ2-7; 11 positions agree with TRBD1. Trimming took 1 base from V and 4 from J; bases not matched to a gene: 6. The CDR3 contains 16 residues. Per the germline V gene, CDR1 is MNHNS and CDR2 is SASEGT.

The CDR3 sequence: CASSLVGFNQPQHF. In DNA, the CDR3 is TGTGCCAGCAGCTTAGTGGGCTTCAATCAGCCCCAGCATTTT. The V and J genes are TRBV7-9 and TRBJ1-5, with D unresolved. The germline V gene has CDR1 SEHNR and CDR2 FQNEAQ (reference sequence). The CDR3 sequence is 14 residues long. Deletions cut 1 base from V and 3 bases from J, with 7 bases between.

This rearrangement joins TRBV25-1 to TRBJ1-1, with D uncertain. Germline V CDR1 and CDR2: MGHDK, SYGVNS. The V end lost 7 bases, the J end lost 5 bases, and 14 bases lay between the germline ends. The CDR3 contains 13 residues. CDR3 protein: CASIQAGSTEAFF. Here the CDR3 DNA reads TGTGCCAGCATTCAGGCCGGGAGTACTGAAGCTTTCTTT.

This sequence joins TRBV6-5 and TRBJ1-2; D not resolved. The CDR3 is 15 amino acids. Germline V lookup: CDR1 MNHEY, CDR2 SVGAGI. Trimming took 6 bases from V and 8 from J, leaving 22 bases between them. CDR3 in amino acids: CASSPIRSLLGGYTF. The DNA of the CDR3 is TGTGCCAGCAGCCCCATCAGGAGTCTACTAGGAGGCTACACCTTC.

This clone was seen just once. The chain uses TRBV13 and TRBJ1-2; unclear D gene. The V gene's germline CDR1 is PRHDT and CDR2 FYEKMQ (reference sequence). Trimming took 0 bases from V and 2 from J, leaving 4 bases between them. This CDR3 region has 13 residues. The CDR3 DNA follows: TGTGCCAGCAGCTTAGGACTAAACTATGGCTACACCTTC. Residues: CASSLGLNYGYTF. Variable domain in full (rest from reference TRBV13 and TRBJ1-2): AAGVIQSPRHLIKEKRETATLKCYPIPRHDTVYWYQQGPGQDPQFLISFYEKMQSDKGSIPDRFSAQQFSDYHSELNMSSLELGDSALYFCASSLGLNYGYTFGSGTRLTVV.

The sample holds one count of this clone. This chain uses TRBV28 with TRBJ1-3; 7 positions agree with TRBD1. The CDR3 covers 16 residues. Germline V gene data show CDR1 as MDHEN and CDR2 as SYDVKM. The trim removed 4 bases at V and 8 bases at J, leaving 14 bases unmatched. The CDR3, as DNA: TGTGCCAGCAGTTCCAAACAGGGGAAAGGGTCATACACCATATATTTT. Translated, it gives CASSSKQGKGSYTIYF.